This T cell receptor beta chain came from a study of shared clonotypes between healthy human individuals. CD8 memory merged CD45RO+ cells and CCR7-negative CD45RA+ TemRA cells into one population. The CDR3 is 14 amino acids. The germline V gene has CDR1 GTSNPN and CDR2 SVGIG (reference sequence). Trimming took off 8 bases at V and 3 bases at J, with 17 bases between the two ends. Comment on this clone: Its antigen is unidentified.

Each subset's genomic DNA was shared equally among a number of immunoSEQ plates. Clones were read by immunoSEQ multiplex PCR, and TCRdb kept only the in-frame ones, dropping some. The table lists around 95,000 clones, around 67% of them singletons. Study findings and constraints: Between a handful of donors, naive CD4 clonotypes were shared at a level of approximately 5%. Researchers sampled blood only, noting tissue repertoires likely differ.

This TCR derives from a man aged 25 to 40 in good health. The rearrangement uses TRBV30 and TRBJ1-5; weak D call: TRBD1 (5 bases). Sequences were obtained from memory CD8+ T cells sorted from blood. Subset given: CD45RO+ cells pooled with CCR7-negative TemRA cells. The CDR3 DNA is TGTGCCCTTGGGATTACAGGAAACAATCAGCCCCAGCATTTT. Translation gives CALGITGNNQPQHF.